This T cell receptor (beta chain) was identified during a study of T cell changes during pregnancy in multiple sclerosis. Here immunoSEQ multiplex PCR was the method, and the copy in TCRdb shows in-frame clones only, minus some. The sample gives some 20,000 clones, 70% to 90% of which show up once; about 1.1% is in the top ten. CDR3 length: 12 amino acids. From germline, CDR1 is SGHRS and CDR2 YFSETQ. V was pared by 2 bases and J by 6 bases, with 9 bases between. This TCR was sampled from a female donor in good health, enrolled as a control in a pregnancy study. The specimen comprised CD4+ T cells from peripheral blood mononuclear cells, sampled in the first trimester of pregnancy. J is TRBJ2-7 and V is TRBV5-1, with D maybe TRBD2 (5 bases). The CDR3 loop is CASSFEGREQYF. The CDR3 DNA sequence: TGCGCCAGCAGCTTCGAGGGTCGCGAGCAGTACTTC.